The next 4 T cell receptor beta chains were all read from a single sample in a study of vaccination effects on CD4 cells after COVID-19. Their target antigens are unknown. Using viral peptide pools, the ViraFEST assay grew out antigen-specific CD4+ T cells prior to sequencing. At the end of around 11 days of culture, CD4+ T cells were isolated. The vaccine given was either BNT162b2 or mRNA-1273, in two doses. Sequencing used immunoSEQ multiplex PCR; TCRdb keeps in-frame clones, though not all of them. The repertoire holds about 66,000 clones, with roughly three quarters as singletons. The source was CD4+ T cells from PBMCs cultured with HCoV-OC43 spike peptides, collected after COVID-19 vaccination. Subset indicated: HCoV-OC43 spike overlapping peptide pool stimulation. The origin of the receptors is a human donor who received a COVID-19 vaccine.

The rearrangement links TRBV2 to TRBJ1-1; the D is unclear. Germline V gives CDR1 SNHLY, CDR2 FYNNEI. Between the trimmed V and J ends, which lost 6 bases and 1 base, there was a span of 9 bases. The CDR3 has 13 residues. The CDR3 nucleotides read TGTGCCAGCAGCCGATTAAAGAACACTGAAGCTTTCTTT. Its translation: CASSRLKNTEAFF.

The chain combines TRBV12-3 or TRBV12-4 with TRBJ1-2, with a possible D match to TRBD1 (5 bases). The CDR3 length is 13 residues. V lost 4 bases and J 3 bases, leaving 9 bases between the germline ends. The CDR3 protein is CASSSGRYYGYTF. DNA for the CDR3: TGTGCCAGCAGTTCGGGACGATACTATGGCTACACCTTC.

This rearrangement joins TRBV9 to TRBJ1-3; a weak D match, TRBD1 (5 bases). The CDR3 is 14 residues long. V lost 2 bases and J 0 bases, leaving 6 bases between the germline ends. Germline-derived CDR1 and CDR2 are SGDLS and YYNGEE. The CDR3 region has the DNA TGTGCCAGCAGCGTCCAGGGCTCTGGAAACACCATATATTTT. Translation gives CASSVQGSGNTIYF.

V is TRBV30 and J is TRBJ1-1, with D perhaps TRBD1 (6 bases). Trimming removed 2 bases at V and 6 bases at J, with 13 bases between. Germline V gene lookup returns CDR1 GTSNPN and CDR2 SVGIG (reference sequence). The CDR3 contains 13 residues. CDR3 sequence: CAWSSYRESEAFF. The CDR3 bases are TGTGCCTGGAGTTCTTACAGGGAGTCTGAAGCTTTCTTT.